The 25 T cell receptor beta chains given below trace back to one sample, sequenced in a study of T cell responses to AZD1222 COVID-19 vaccine. The repertoire was sequenced with immunoSEQ multiplex PCR; TCRdb's copy has only in-frame clones and lacks some. Here the sample spans 120,000 or so clones, roughly 92% being singletons. Specimen: peripheral blood, collected on day 0 of AZD1222 vaccination. Receptor source: an adult in good health.

This rearrangement joins TRBV30 to TRBJ1-1; no firm D call. Trimming shortened V by 7 bases and J by 0 bases, and 6 bases separated the two germline ends. The germline V gene has CDR1 GTSNPN and CDR2 SVGIG (reference sequence). This CDR3 comprises 11 residues. As DNA, the CDR3 is TGTGCCTCCTCATTGAACACTGAAGCTTTCTTT. Protein sequence: CASSLNTEAFF.

J is TRBJ1-1 and V is TRBV19; D is unclear. Germline V gene lookup returns CDR1 LNHDA and CDR2 SQIVND (reference sequence). Trimming took off 0 bases at V and 1 base at J, with 6 bases between the two ends. The CDR3 runs to 14 residues. For the CDR3, the DNA is TGTGCCAGTAGTATAGATCACGGGAACACTGAAGCTTTCTTT. Protein sequence: CASSIDHGNTEAFF. Full variable domain (outside the CDR3, taken from reference TRBV19 and TRBJ1-1): DGGITQSPKYLFRKEGQNVTLSCEQNLNHDAMYWYRQDPGQGLRLIYYSQIVNDFQKGDIAEGYSVSREKKESFPLTVTSAQKNPTAFYLCASSIDHGNTEAFFGQGTRLTVV.

The chain combines TRBV11-2 with TRBJ1-1; the D gene is possibly TRBD1 (6 bases). The CDR3 length is 13 residues. With 4 bases removed from V and 5 bases from J, the gap between germline ends came to 11 bases. Looked up from germline, CDR1 is SGHAT and CDR2 is FQNNGV. The CDR3 protein is CASSYGQKTEAFF. CDR3 coding DNA: TGTGCCAGCAGCTACGGACAGAAAACTGAAGCTTTCTTT.

The chain employs TRBV18 and TRBJ2-3; D remains ambiguous. Per the germline V gene, CDR1 is KGHSH and CDR2 is LQKENI. This CDR3 is 15 amino acids long. V dropped 0 bases and J dropped 1 base, with 8 bases sitting between them. The CDR3 coding sequence is TGTGCCAGCTCACCACCGGCCTCCCGCACAGATACGCAGTATTTT. Residues: CASSPPASRTDTQYF.

The chain uses TRBV28 and TRBJ2-7; D possibly corresponds to TRBD1 (5 bases). The CDR3 is 12 amino acids. V gave up 6 bases and J gave up 4 bases, with 10 bases separating them. The germline V gene encodes CDR1 MDHEN and CDR2 SYDVKM. The CDR3 DNA follows: TGTGCCAGCAGGGACAACATATACGAGCAGTACTTC. Protein sequence: CASRDNIYEQYF. Looking up the rest from reference TRBV28 and TRBJ2-7 gives the full variable domain: DVKVTQSSRYLVKRTGEKVFLECVQDMDHENMFWYRQDPGLGLRLIYFSYDVKMKEKGDIPEGYSVSREKKERFSLILESASTNQTSMYLCASRDNIYEQYFGPGTRLTVT.

This chain links TRBV29-1 with TRBJ2-4; maybe TRBD2 (5 bases). Germline V lookup: CDR1 SQVTM, CDR2 ANQGSEA. V lost 7 bases and J lost 3, with 16 bases in between. This CDR3 has 14 residues. The CDR3 spells CSAVTPGVKNIQYF. Written as DNA, the CDR3 is TGCAGCGCTGTGACTCCCGGGGTCAAAAACATTCAGTACTTC.

In DNA, the CDR3 is TGTGCCAGCAGTTCGGTCGGTACCTATGGCTACACCTTC. This gives the protein CASSSVGTYGYTF. The chain carries TRBV28 and TRBJ1-2; D gene unclear. CDR1 is MDHEN and CDR2 is SYDVKM in the germline V gene. There are 13 residues in the CDR3. V shed 4 bases and J shed 4 bases, with 10 bases lying between them.

The gene calls are TRBV28 and TRBJ2-7, with a weak D call TRBD2 (5 bases). The CDR3 is 11 residues long. The germline V and J ends were trimmed by 6 bases and 3 bases, with 6 bases remaining between them. Germline CDR1 and CDR2: MDHEN and SYDVKM. The CDR3 DNA reads as TGTGCCAGCAGCCGGGGCTACGAGCAGTACTTC. It yields the protein CASSRGYEQYF.

The genes are TRBV11-2 and TRBJ2-7; D unclear. CDR1 SGHAT and CDR2 FQNNGV come from the germline V gene. This CDR3 spans 14 amino acids. The V gene lost 2 bases and the J gene lost 0 bases, with 8 bases spanning the gap. This CDR3 is CASSLPLSSYEQYF. The CDR3 bases are TGTGCCAGCAGCTTACCCCTGAGCTCCTACGAGCAGTACTTC.

J is TRBJ1-6 and V is TRBV6-1; D ambiguous. Trimming removed 1 base at V and 19 bases at J, with 8 bases between. There are 10 residues in the CDR3. Germline loops: CDR1 MNHNS, CDR2 SASEGT. CDR3 coding DNA: TGTGCCAGCAGTGAAGGACAAGATCACTTT. It codes for CASSEGQDHF.

This sequence joins TRBV30 and TRBJ1-1, with a tentative D call TRBD1 (5 bases). V was cut by 8 bases and J by 1 base, with 14 bases left in between. Per germline, CDR1 GTSNPN and CDR2 SVGIG (reference sequence). The CDR3 loop spans 13 amino acids. DNA of the CDR3: TGTGCCCAGAGGGCTGGACAGAACACTGAAGCTTTCTTT. Encoded protein: CAQRAGQNTEAFF.

The chain has TRBV27 and TRBJ1-2, with D possibly TRBD1 on 5 matching bases. The CDR3 is 14 amino acids. Looked up from germline, CDR1 is MNHEY and CDR2 is SMNVEV (reference sequence). Trimming stripped 5 bases from V and 4 bases from J, with 14 bases between. Here the CDR3 DNA reads TGTGCCAGCAGTCTCGTGGGGCTCGGCTATGGCTACACCTTC. Amino acids: CASSLVGLGYGYTF.

The chain couples TRBV11-3 to TRBJ2-7, with TRBD1 matching over 10 bases. The CDR3 runs 12 residues. The V segment lost 3 bases and the J segment 12 bases; nucleotides outside the gene matches: 5. Germline V gene sequence: CDR1 SGHNT, CDR2 YENEEA. The CDR3 here is CASSFRQGARYF. The CDR3 DNA reads as TGTGCCAGCAGCTTCCGACAGGGGGCGCGGTACTTC.

The chain uses TRBV18 and TRBJ2-1; D might be TRBD2 (5 bases). The CDR3 spans 16 residues. The germline V gene encodes CDR1 KGHSH and CDR2 LQKENI. The V end lost 6 bases, the J end lost 5 bases, and 20 bases lay between the germline ends. The chain's CDR3 is CASSPPFPGKDNEQFF. The CDR3, as DNA: TGTGCCAGCTCTCCCCCCTTCCCCGGGAAAGACAATGAGCAGTTCTTC.

The V and J genes are TRBV28 and TRBJ2-7; 7 positions agree with TRBD2. The trim removed 5 bases at V and 4 bases at J, leaving 8 bases unmatched. The CDR3 has 14 amino acids. CDR1 is MDHEN and CDR2 is SYDVKM in the germline V gene. The CDR3 coding sequence is TGTGCCAGCAGTCCCTGGGCTAGCGGTTACGAGCAGTACTTC. As protein: CASSPWASGYEQYF.

This chain links TRBV28 with TRBJ1-1; 9 bases map to TRBD1. With V trimmed by 7 bases and J by 6 bases, 18 bases remained unmatched. The CDR3 has 17 amino acids. Germline V gene lookup returns CDR1 MDHEN and CDR2 SYDVKM. The CDR3 DNA follows: TGTGCCAGCATCGCCCGCGGGACAGGGTATTTGGGCGCTGAAGCTTTCTTT. Translation gives CASIARGTGYLGAEAFF.

The CDR3 bases are TGTGCCAGCAGCTTGATACAGGGATATGGCTACACCTTC. Translated: CASSLIQGYGYTF. The chain uses TRBV7-9 and TRBJ1-2, with D perhaps matching TRBD1 (6 bases). From germline, CDR1 is SEHNR and CDR2 FQNEAQ (reference sequence). The CDR3 is 13 residues long. Trimming removed 3 bases from V and 5 bases from J, with 10 bases in between.

This clone was detected once. The chain recombines TRBV3-1 (or the pseudogene TRBV3-2) with TRBJ1-3, with D perhaps matching TRBD1 (5 bases). V lost 3 bases and J lost 4, with 13 bases in between. The CDR3 spans 15 residues. Germline-derived CDR1 and CDR2 are LGHDT and YNNKEL (reference sequence). CDR3 in amino acids: CASSHQSDSGNTIYF. Written as DNA, the CDR3 is TGTGCCAGCAGCCACCAATCAGACAGCGGAAACACCATATATTTT.

V gene TRBV3-1 (or the pseudogene TRBV3-2) combines with J gene TRBJ2-7; 8 nucleotides line up with TRBD1. This CDR3 contains 17 residues. Germline V CDR1 and CDR2: LGHDT, YNNKEL (reference sequence). With V trimmed by 3 bases and J by 2 bases, 12 bases remained unmatched. The CDR3 loop reads CASSQTSPGTGTYEQYF. The CDR3 DNA reads as TGTGCCAGCAGCCAGACCTCCCCCGGGACAGGTACCTACGAGCAGTACTTC.

V is TRBV5-5 and J is TRBJ1-2; D gene unclear. The V gene lost 4 bases and the J gene lost 8 bases, with 9 bases spanning the gap. The CDR3 spans 11 residues. CDR1 and CDR2 (germline): SGHKS, YYEKEE (reference sequence). The CDR3 nucleotides read TGTGCCAGCAGCACGGGAGGGGGCTACACCTTC. It is translated as CASSTGGGYTF.

DNA for the CDR3: TGTGCCAGCAGCGCCGTAGGTGGGAACACTGAAGCTTTCTTT. Encoded protein: CASSAVGGNTEAFF. The chain combines TRBV6-4 with TRBJ1-1; the D is unclear. The germline V and J ends were trimmed by 6 bases and 1 base, with 12 bases remaining between them. Germline values: CDR1 MRHNA, CDR2 SNTAGT. The CDR3 contains 14 residues.

This chain joins TRBV27 and TRBJ1-4; a weak D match, TRBD1 (5 bases). Trimming pared 5 bases from V and 4 bases from J, leaving 11 bases between. CDR1 is MNHEY and CDR2 is SMNVEV in the germline V gene (reference sequence). The CDR3 contains 14 residues. This CDR3 is CASSATVFNEKLFF. The CDR3 bases are TGTGCCAGCAGTGCGACAGTCTTTAATGAAAAACTGTTTTTT.

The V gene is TRBV9, the J gene TRBJ2-6; 10 positions agree with TRBD1. CDR3 length: 17 residues. The V and J ends lost 0 bases and 1 base, in that order; junction bases with no gene match: 1. Germline assignment: CDR1 SGDLS and CDR2 YYNGEE. For the CDR3, the DNA is TGTGCCAGCAGCGTAGGGACAGGGGGGTCTGGGGCCAACGTCCTGACTTTC. Translating it yields CASSVGTGGSGANVLTF.

V and J are TRBV5-4 and TRBJ2-3; D unresolved. Trimming left V 3 bases short and J 2 bases short, with 10 bases between. The CDR3 is 14 residues long. Germline CDR1 is SGHNT and CDR2 is YYREEE (reference sequence). The CDR3, as DNA: TGTGCCAGCAGCTCGTGGCGGCACACAGATACGCAGTATTTT. This gives the protein CASSSWRHTDTQYF.

The rearrangement joins TRBV5-1 to TRBJ1-6; 7 nucleotides line up with TRBD1. The ends lost 0 bases at V and 6 bases at J; junction bases unmatched: 3. The CDR3 totals 15 residues. Germline V gene sequence: CDR1 SGHRS, CDR2 YFSETQ. In nucleotides, the CDR3 is TGCGCCAGCAGCTTGGCCGGGACAGTTAATTCACCCCTCCACTTT. It translates to CASSLAGTVNSPLHF.